This T cell receptor beta chain came from a study of PD-L1 blockade in urothelial cancer. Whole-study context: Patients initiated atezolizumab around 2014 at 1,200 mg intravenously every 3 weeks. From 0 to 3 prior chemotherapy regimens had been given to the patients.

Every PCR got spiked synthetic TCR analog templates. Libraries were prepared by immunoSEQ multiplex PCR; TCRdb keeps only in-frame clonotypes and omits some of them. This table holds 70,000 or so clones, roughly nine tenths found once. This CDR3 is built from 17 residues. Looked up from germline, CDR1 is SGHDT and CDR2 is YYEEEE. V lost 4 bases and J lost 4, with 22 bases in between. Sequencing was performed on PBMCs, taken around atezolizumab (anti-PD-L1) treatment. The chain carries TRBV5-6 and TRBJ2-3; D might be TRBD2 (5 bases). This TCR derives from a man in his 60s with urothelial cancer. CDR3 in amino acids: CASSPPNPEGHPDTQYF. The CDR3 DNA reads as TGTGCCAGCAGCCCACCTAACCCCGAGGGCCATCCAGATACGCAGTATTTT.